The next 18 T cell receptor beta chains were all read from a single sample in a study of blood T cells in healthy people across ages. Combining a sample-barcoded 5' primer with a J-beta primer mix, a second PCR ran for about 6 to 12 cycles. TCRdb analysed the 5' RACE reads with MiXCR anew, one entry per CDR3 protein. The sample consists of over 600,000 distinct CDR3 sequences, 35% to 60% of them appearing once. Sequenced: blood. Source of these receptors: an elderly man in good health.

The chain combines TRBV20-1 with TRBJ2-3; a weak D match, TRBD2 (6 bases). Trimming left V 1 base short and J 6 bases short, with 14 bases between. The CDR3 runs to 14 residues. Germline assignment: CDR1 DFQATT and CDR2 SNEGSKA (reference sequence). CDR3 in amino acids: CSARGREWVDTQYF. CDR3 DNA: TGCAGTGCTAGAGGGCGGGAATGGGTCGATACGCAGTATTTT.

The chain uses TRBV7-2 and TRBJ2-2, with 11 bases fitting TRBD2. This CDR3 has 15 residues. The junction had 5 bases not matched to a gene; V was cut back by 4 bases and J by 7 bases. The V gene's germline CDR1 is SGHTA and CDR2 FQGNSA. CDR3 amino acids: CASSSASGRHGELFF. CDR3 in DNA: TGTGCCAGCAGCTCAGCTAGCGGGAGGCACGGGGAGCTGTTTTTT.

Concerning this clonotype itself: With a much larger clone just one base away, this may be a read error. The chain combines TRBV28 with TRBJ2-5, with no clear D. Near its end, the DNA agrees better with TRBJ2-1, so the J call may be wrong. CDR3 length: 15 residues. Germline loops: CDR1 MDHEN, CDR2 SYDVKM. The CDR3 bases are TGTGCCAGCAGTACCCTTCGGCAGGTCCAAGAGACCCAGTTCTTC. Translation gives CASSTLRQVQETQFF.

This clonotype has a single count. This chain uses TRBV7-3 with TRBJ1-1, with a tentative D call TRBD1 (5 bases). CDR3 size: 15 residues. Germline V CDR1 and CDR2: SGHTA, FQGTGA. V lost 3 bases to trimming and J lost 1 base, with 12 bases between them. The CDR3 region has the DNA TGTGCCAGCAGCTTCCATTCGGGACGGAACACTGAAGCTTTCTTT. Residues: CASSFHSGRNTEAFF.

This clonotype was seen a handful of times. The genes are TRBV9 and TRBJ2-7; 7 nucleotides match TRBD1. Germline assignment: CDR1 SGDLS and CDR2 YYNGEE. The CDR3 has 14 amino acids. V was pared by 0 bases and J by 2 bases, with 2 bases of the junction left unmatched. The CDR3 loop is CASSVAQGAYEQYF. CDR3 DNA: TGTGCCAGCAGCGTAGCCCAGGGGGCCTACGAGCAGTACTTC.

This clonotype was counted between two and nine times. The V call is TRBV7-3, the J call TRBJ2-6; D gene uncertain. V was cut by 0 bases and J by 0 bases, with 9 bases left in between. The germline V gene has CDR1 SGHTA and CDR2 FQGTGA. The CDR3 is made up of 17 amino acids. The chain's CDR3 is CASSLTGQNSGANVLTF. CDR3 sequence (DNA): TGTGCCAGCAGCTTAACCGGGCAGAACTCTGGGGCCAACGTCCTGACTTTC.

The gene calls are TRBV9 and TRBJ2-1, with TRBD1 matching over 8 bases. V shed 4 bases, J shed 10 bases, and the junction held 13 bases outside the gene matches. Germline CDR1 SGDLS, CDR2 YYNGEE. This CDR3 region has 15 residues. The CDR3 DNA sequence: TGTGCCAGCAGCAGAGTGAGGCAGGGGGCAACGGAGCAGTTCTTC. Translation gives CASSRVRQGATEQFF.

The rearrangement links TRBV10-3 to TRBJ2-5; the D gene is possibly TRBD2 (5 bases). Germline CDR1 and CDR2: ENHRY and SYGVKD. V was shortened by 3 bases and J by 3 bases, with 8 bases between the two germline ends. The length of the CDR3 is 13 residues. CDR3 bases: TGTGCCATCAGTGAAGCGCGGGAAGAGACCCAGTACTTC. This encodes CAISEAREETQYF.

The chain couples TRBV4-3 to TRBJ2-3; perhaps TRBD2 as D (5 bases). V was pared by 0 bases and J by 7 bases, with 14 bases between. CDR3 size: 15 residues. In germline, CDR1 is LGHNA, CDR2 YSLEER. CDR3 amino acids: CASSQDRERVNTQYF. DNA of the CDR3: TGCGCCAGCAGCCAAGATCGCGAGAGGGTTAATACGCAGTATTTT.

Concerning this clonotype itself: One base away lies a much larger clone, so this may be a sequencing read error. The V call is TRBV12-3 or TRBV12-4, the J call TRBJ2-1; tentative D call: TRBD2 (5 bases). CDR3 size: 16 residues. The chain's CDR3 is CASSPRTGGRYSEQFF. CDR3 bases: TGTGCCAGCAGTCCCCGGACTGGCGGCAGATACAGTGAGCAGTTCTTC.

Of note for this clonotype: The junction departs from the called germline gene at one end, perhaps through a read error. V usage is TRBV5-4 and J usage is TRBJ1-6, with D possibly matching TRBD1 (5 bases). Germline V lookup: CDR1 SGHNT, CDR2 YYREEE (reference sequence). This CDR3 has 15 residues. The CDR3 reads CASNVRGVYNSPLHF. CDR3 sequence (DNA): TGTGCCAGCAACGTGAGAGGGGTTTATAATTCTCCCCTCCACTTT.

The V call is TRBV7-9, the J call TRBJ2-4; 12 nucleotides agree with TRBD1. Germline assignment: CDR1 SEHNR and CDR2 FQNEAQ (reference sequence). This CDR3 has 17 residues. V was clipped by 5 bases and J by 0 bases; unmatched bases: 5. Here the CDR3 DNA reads TGTGCCAGCAGCAGGGGACAGGGGGCGGGAGCCAAAAACATTCAGTACTTC. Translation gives CASSRGQGAGAKNIQYF.

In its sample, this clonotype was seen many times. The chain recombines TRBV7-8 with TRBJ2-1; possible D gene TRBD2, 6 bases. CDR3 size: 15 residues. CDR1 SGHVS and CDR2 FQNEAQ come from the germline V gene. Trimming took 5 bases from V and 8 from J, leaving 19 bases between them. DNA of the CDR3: TGTGCCAGCAGCCGCCGGGACTCAACATTCGATGAGCAGTTCTTC. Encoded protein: CASSRRDSTFDEQFF.

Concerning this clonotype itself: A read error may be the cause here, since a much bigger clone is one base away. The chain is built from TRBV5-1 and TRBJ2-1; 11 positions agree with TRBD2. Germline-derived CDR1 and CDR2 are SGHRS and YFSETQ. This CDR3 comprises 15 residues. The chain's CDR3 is CASRPGLAAYNKQFF. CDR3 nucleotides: TGCGCCAGCAGGCCGGGACTAGCGGCTTACAATAAGCAGTTCTTC. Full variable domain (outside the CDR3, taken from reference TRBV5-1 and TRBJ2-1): KAGVTQTPRYLIKTRGQQVTLSCSPISGHRSVSWYQQTPGQGLQFLFEYFSETQRNKGNFPGRFSGRQFSNSRSEMNVSTLELGDSALYLCASRPGLAAYNKQFFGPGTRLTVL.

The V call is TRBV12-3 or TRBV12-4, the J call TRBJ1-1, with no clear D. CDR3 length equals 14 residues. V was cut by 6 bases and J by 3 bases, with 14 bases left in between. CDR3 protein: CASSLLPMDTEAFF. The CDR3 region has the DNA TGTGCCAGCAGCCTTTTGCCCATGGACACTGAAGCTTTCTTT.

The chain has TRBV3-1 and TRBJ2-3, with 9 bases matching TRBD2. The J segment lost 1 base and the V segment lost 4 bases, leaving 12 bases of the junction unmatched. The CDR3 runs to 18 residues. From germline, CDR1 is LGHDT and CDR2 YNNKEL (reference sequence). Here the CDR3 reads CASSLVHIRTSGTDTQYF. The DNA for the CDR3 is TGTGCCAGCAGCCTCGTGCATATCCGGACTAGCGGCACAGATACGCAGTATTTT.

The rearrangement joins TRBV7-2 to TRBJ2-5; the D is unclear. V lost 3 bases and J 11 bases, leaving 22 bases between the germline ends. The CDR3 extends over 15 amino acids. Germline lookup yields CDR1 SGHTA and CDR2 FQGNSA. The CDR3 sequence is CASSLEPSRTHGQYF. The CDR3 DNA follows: TGTGCCAGCAGCTTGGAGCCTTCACGTACCCACGGGCAGTACTTC.

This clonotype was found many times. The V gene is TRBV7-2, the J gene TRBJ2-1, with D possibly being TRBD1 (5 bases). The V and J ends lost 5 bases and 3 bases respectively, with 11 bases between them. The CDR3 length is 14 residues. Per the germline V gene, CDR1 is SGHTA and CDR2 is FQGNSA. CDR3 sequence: CASSPPGRYNEQFF. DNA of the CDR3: TGTGCCAGCAGCCCCCCAGGGCGCTACAATGAGCAGTTCTTC.